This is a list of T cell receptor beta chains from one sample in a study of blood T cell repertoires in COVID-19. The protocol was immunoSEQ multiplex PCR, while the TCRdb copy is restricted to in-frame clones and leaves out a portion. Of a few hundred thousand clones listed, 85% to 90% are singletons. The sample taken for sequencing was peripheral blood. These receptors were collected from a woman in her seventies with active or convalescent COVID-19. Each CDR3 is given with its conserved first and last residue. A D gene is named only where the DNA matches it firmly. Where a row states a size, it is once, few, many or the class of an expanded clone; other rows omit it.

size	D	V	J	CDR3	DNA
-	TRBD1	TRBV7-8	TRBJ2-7	CASSLGDSSAYEQYF	TGTGCCAGCAGCTTAGGGGACAGCTCGGCCTACGAGCAGTACTTC
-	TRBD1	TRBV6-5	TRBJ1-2	CASSSDRGNYGYTF	TGTGCCAGCAGTTCCGACAGGGGGAACTATGGCTACACCTTC
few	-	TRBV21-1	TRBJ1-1	CASSSLSGDPKNTEAFF	TGTGCCAGCAGCTCCCTGTCGGGGGATCCGAAGAACACTGAAGCTTTCTTT
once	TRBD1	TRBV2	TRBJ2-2	CASSGQGNTGELFF	TGTGCCAGCAGCGGACAGGGGAACACCGGGGAGCTGTTTTTT
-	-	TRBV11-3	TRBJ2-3	CASSLGTRTSTDTQYF	TGTGCCAGCAGCTTAGGTACTCGAACTAGCACAGATACGCAGTATTTT
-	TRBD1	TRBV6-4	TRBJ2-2	CATGDRLNTGELFF	TGTGCCACTGGGGACAGACTGAACACCGGGGAGCTGTTTTTT
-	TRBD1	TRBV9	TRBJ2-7	CASSVLRTGGEQYF	TGTGCCAGCAGCGTGCTACGGACAGGGGGAGAGCAGTACTTC
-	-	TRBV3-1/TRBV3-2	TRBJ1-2	CASSRGTANYGYTF	TGTGCCAGCAGCCGAGGGACTGCTAACTATGGCTACACCTTC
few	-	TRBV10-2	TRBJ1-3	CASSGPQQASRGSSGNTIYF	TGCGCCAGCAGTGGACCACAACAGGCCTCGCGGGGGTCCTCTGGAAACACCATATATTTT
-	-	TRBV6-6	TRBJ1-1	CATLGGGNTEAFF	TGTGCCACCCTCGGGGGAGGGAACACTGAAGCTTTCTTT
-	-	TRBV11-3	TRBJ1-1	CASSFTGTPNTEAFF	TGTGCCAGCAGCTTTACTGGGACACCGAACACTGAAGCTTTCTTT
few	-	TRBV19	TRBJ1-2	CASSIVPREGYTF	TGTGCCAGTAGTATCGTACCCAGGGAAGGCTACACCTTC
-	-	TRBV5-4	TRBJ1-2	CASSLGGHPAAGNGYTF	TGTGCCAGCAGCCTAGGGGGGCACCCGGCAGCGGGAAATGGCTACACCTTC
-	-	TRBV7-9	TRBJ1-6	CASSRAGNSPLHF	TGTGCCAGCTCCCGGGCGGGTAATTCACCCCTCCACTTT
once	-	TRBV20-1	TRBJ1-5	CSASSGRNQPQHF	TGCAGTGCTAGTTCGGGTAGGAATCAGCCCCAGCATTTT
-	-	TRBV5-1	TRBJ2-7	CASSLGHQTYEQYF	TGCGCCAGCAGCTTGGGACACCAGACCTACGAGCAGTACTTC